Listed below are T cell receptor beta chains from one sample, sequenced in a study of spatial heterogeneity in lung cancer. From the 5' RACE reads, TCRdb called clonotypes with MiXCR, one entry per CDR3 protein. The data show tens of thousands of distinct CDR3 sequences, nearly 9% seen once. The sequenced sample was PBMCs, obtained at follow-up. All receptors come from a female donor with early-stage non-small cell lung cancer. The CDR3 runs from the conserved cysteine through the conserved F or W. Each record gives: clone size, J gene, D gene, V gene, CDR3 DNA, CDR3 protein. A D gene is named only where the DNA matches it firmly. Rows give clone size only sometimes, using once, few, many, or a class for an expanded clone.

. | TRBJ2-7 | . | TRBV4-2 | TGTGCCAGCAGCCAAGAGGACGAGCAGTACTTC | CASSQEDEQYF
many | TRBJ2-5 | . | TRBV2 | TGTGCCAGCAGGCCCCTGGCGCGCGCCGAGACCCAGTACTTC | CASRPLARAETQYF
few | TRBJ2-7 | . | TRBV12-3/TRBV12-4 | TGTGCCAGCACCCCGACCGGGACCCCAAACACCTACGAGCAGTACTTC | CASTPTGTPNTYEQYF
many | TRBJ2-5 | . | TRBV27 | TGTGCCAGCAGTTTTTCCCTCACACAGGGATCAGAGACCCAGTACTTC | CASSFSLTQGSETQYF
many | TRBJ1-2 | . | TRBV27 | TGTGCCAGCAGCCTTTCCCGGACGGGCTATGGCTACACCTTC | CASSLSRTGYGYTF
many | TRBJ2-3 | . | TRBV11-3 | TGTGCCAGCAGCCCCCGGACGAACTCAGGCGCAGATACGCAGTATTTT | CASSPRTNSGADTQYF
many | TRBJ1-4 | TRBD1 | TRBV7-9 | TGTGCCAGCAGCTTAGGAAGGGACAGAAATGAAAAACTGTTTTTT | CASSLGRDRNEKLFF
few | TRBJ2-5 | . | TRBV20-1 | TGCAGTGCTAGAGCCGTCCAAGAGACCCAGTACTTC | CSARAVQETQYF
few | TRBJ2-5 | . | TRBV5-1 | TGCGCCAGCAGCTTGAACGGGAAAGAGACCCAGTACTTC | CASSLNGKETQYF
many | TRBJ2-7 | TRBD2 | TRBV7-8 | TGTGCCAGCAGCTACCCCCCACTAGCGGATCTACGGGAGCAGTACTTC | CASSYPPLADLREQYF
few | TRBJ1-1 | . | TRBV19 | TGTGCCAGTAGTCACCTGCGGGGCAGGGAAGCTTTCTTT | CASSHLRGREAFF
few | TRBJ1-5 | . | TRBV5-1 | TGCGCCAGCAGCGCCCAAGGGGGTAATCAGCCCCAGCATTTT | CASSAQGGNQPQHF
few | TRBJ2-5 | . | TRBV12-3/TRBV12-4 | TGTGCCAGCAGTTTACTCGCGGGGGCCCAAGAGACCCAGTACTTC | CASSLLAGAQETQYF
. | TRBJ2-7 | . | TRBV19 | TGTGCCACACAGGGGAAGCGGGGCTTCTCCTACGAGCAGTACTTC | CATQGKRGFSYEQYF
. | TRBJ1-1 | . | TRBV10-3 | TGTGCCATCAGCGGGCCCAGGGGCACTGAAGCTTTCTTT | CAISGPRGTEAFF
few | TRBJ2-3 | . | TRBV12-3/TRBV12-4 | TGTGCCAGCAGTTTGAAGAGCACAGATACGCAGTATTTT | CASSLKSTDTQYF
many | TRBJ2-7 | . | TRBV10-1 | TGCGCCAGCAGAAAACCCGGCTACGAGCAGTACTTC | CASRKPGYEQYF
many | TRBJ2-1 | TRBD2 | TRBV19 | TGTGCCAGTAGTATGGGTAACACCGGGACTAGTTCCCTCAATGAGCAGTTCTTC | CASSMGNTGTSSLNEQFF
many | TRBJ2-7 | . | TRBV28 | TGTGCCAGCCGGGCCCAGGGAGGGCAGTACTTC | CASRAQGGQYF
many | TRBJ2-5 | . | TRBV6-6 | TGTGCCAGCAGTCATACGACAAGGACGTCCCAGTACTTC | CASSHTTRTSQYF
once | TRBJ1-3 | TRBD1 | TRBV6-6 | TGTGCCAGCAGTACCTCAGACAGGGGGAAGAGCTCTGGAAACACCATATATTTT | CASSTSDRGKSSGNTIYF
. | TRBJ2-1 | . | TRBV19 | TGTGCCAGTAGTATAGGGCCCAACAATGAGCAGTTCTTC | CASSIGPNNEQFF
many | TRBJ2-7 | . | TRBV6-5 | TGTGCCAGCTCACCTCGGTCCTACGAGCAGTACTTC | CASSPRSYEQYF
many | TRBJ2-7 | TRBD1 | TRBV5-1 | TGCGCCAGTGAGAGAGGGGGACAGGGTACCTACGAGCAGTACTTC | CASERGGQGTYEQYF
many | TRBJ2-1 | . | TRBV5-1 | TGCGCCAGCAGCCCCGAACCCGGGGAGAATGAGCAGTTCTTC | CASSPEPGENEQFF
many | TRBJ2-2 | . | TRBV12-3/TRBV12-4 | TGTGCCAGCAGTGAAGGTGGAGGGACCGGGGAGCTGTTTTTT | CASSEGGGTGELFF
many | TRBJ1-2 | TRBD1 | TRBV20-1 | TGCAGCCCAAAGCGAGACAGGGAGAACTTAGGCTACACCTTC | CSPKRDRENLGYTF
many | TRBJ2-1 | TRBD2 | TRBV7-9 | TGTGCCAGCAGCTTGGGGGTGGGACTAGCGGGATCGAATGAGCAGTTCTTC | CASSLGVGLAGSNEQFF
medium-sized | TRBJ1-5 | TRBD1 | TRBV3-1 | TGTGCCAGCAGCCCGACAGGGGAAACCGAGCCCCAGCATTTT | CASSPTGETEPQHF
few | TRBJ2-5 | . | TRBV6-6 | TGTGCCAGCTCAATACTGCTTTACGAGACCCAGTACTTC | CASSILLYETQYF
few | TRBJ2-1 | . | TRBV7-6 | TGTGCCAGCAGCCAAGGTGGTCCCGTGGATGAGCAGTTCTTC | CASSQGGPVDEQFF
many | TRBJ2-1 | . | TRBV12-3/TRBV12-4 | TGTGCCAGCAGGGCAGGGGTCGGGGAGCAGTTCTTC | CASRAGVGEQFF
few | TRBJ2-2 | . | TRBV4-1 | TGCGCCAGCAGCGGGAGGAGGGGATCCGGGGAGCTGTTTTTT | CASSGRRGSGELFF
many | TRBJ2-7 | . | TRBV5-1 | TGCGCCAGCAGCTTGGGGGCCACAGGGACCGAGCAGTACTTC | CASSLGATGTEQYF
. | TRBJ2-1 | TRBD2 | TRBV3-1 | TGTGCCAGCAGCCAATACCGCCCGGGACTAGCGGGAGTCACCTACAATGAGCAGTTCTTC | CASSQYRPGLAGVTYNEQFF
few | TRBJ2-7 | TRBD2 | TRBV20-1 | TGCAGTGCTAGAGCCCCAGAGGGGACTAACTACGAGCAGTACTTC | CSARAPEGTNYEQYF
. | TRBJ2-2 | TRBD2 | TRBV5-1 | TGCGCCAGCAGCTTGGCTAGCGGGAGAGCCACCGGGGAGCTGTTTTTT | CASSLASGRATGELFF
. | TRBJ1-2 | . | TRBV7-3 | TGTGCCAGCAGCGACGGCCCTCGGCCGGAACCTGGCTACACCTTC | CASSDGPRPEPGYTF
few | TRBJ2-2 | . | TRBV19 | TGTGCCAGTACCTATAGGGCCGCGTACACAAACACCGGGGAGCTGTTTTTT | CASTYRAAYTNTGELFF
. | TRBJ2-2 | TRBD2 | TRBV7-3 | TGTGCCAGCAGCGCCCGGACTAGCTTTACCGGGGAGCTGTTTTTT | CASSARTSFTGELFF